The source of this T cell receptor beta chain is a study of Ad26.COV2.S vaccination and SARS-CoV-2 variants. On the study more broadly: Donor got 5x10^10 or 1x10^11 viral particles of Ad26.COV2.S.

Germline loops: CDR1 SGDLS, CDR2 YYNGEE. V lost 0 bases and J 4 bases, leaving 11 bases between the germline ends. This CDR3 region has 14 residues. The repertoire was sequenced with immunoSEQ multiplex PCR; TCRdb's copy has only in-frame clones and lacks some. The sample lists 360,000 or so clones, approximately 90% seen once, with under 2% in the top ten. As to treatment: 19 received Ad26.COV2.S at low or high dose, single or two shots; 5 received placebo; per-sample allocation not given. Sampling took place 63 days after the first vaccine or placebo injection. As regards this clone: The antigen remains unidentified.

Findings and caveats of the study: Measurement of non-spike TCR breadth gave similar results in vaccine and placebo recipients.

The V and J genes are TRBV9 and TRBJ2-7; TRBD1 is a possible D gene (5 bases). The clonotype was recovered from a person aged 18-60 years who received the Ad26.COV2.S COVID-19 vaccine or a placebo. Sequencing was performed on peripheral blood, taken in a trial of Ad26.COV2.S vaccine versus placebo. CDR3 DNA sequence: TGTGCCAGCAGCGTAGACACAGGTCGGTACGAGCAGTACTTC. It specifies CASSVDTGRYEQYF.